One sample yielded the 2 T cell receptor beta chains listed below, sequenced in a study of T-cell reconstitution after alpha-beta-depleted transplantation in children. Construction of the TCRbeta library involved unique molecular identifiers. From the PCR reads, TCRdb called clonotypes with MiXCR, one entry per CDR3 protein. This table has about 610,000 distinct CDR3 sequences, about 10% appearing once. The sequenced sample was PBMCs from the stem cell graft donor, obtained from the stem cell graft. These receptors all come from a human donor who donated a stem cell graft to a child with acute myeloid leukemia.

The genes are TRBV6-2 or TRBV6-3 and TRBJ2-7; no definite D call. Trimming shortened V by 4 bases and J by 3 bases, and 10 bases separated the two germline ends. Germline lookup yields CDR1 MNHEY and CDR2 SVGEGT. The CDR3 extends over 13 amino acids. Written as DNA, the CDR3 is TGTGCCAGCAGTTCATATTCGTACTACGAGCAGTACTTC. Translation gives CASSSYSYYEQYF.

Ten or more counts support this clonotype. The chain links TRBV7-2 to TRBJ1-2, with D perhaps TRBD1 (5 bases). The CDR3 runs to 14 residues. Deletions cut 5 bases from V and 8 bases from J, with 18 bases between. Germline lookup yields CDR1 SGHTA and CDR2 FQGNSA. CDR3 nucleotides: TGTGCCAGCAGCGCGTGGGACGGATATGGGGGCTACACCTTC. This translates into CASSAWDGYGGYTF.